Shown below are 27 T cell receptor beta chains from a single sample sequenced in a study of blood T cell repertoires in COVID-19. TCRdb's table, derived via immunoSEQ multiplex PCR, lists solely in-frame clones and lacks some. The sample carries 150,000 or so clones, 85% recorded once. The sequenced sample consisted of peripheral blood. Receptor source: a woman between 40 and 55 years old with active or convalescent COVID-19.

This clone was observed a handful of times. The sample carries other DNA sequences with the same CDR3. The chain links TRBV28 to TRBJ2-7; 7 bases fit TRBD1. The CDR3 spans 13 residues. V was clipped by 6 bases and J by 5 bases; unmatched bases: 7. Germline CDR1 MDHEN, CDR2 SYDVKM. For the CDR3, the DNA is TGTGCCAGCAGCCCACAGGGGACCCACGAGCAGTACTTC. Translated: CASSPQGTHEQYF.

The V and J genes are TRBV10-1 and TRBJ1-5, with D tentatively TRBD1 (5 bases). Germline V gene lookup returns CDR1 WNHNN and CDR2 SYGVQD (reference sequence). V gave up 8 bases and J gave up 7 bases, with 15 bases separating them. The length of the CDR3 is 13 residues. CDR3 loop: CASCDSPGQPQHF. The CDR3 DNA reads TGCGCCAGCTGCGACTCTCCAGGGCAGCCCCAGCATTTT.

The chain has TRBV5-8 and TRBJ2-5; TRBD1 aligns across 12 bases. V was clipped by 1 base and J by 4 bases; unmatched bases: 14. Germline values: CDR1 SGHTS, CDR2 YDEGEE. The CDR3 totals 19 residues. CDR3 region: CASSLMGSGTGGLGETQYF. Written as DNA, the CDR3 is TGTGCCAGCAGCTTGATGGGCTCCGGGACAGGGGGCTTAGGAGAGACCCAGTACTTC.

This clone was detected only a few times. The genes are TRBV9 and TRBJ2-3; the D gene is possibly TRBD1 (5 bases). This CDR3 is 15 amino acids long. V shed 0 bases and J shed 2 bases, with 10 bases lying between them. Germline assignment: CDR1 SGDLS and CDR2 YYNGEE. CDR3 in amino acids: CASSVGQGITDTQYF. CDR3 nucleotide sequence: TGTGCCAGCAGCGTAGGCCAGGGAATCACAGATACGCAGTATTTT.

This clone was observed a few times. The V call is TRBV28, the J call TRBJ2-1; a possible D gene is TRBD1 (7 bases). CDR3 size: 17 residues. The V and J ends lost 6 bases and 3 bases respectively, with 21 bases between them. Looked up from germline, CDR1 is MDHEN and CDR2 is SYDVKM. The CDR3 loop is CASRKTGAGGIYNEQFF. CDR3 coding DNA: TGTGCCAGCAGAAAGACAGGTGCAGGGGGGATCTACAATGAGCAGTTCTTC.

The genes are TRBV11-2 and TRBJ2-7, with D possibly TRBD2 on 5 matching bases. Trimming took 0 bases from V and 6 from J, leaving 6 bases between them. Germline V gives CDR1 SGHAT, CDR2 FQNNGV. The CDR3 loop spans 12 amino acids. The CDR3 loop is CASSLEGSEQYF. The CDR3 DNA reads TGTGCCAGCAGCTTAGAGGGGAGCGAGCAGTACTTC.

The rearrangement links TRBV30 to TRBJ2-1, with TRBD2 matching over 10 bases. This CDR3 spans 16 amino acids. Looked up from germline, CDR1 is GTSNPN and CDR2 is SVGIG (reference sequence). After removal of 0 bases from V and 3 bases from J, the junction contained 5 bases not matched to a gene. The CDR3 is CAWSVLLAGDYNEQFF. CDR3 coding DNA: TGTGCCTGGAGTGTACTTCTAGCGGGAGACTACAATGAGCAGTTCTTC.

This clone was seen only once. As DNA, the CDR3 is TGTGCCAGCTCCAGGACAGCCCCAGGGACCTACGAGCAGTACTTC. Protein sequence: CASSRTAPGTYEQYF. The V call is TRBV18, the J call TRBJ2-7; possibly TRBD1 for D (6 bases). Trimming removed 6 bases from V and 2 bases from J, with 17 bases in between. In germline, CDR1 is KGHSH, CDR2 LQKENI. This CDR3 contains 15 residues. The full variable domain, with the rest looked up from reference TRBV18 and TRBJ2-7, is NAGVMQNPRHLVRRRGQEARLRCSPMKGHSHVYWYRQLPEEGLKFMVYLQKENIIDESGMPKERFSAEFPKEGPSILRIQQVVRGDSAAYFCASSRTAPGTYEQYFGPGTRLTVT.

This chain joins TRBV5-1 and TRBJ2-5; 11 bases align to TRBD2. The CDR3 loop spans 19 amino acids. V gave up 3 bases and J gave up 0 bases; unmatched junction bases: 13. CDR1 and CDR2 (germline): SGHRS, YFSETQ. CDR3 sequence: CASSSPIAGGLSYQETQYF. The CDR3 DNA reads TGCGCCAGCAGCTCCCCTATAGCGGGGGGGCTGTCTTACCAAGAGACCCAGTACTTC.

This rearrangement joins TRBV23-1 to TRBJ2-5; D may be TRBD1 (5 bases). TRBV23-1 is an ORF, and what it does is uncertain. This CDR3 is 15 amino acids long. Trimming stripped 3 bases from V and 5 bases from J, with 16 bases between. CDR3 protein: CASSHGRGKGETQYF. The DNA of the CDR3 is TGCGCCAGCAGTCATGGAAGGGGAAAAGGCGAGACCCAGTACTTC.

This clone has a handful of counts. The CDR3 is CASSIPHADRGGRGYTF. The CDR3 coding sequence is TGTGCCAGTAGTATCCCCCACGCGGACAGGGGAGGAAGAGGCTACACCTTC. This chain connects TRBV19 to TRBJ1-2; 9 nucleotides line up with TRBD1. With V trimmed by 3 bases and J by 8 bases, 16 bases remained unmatched. CDR1 is LNHDA and CDR2 is SQIVND in the germline V gene (reference sequence). The CDR3 totals 17 residues. The whole variable domain, remainder taken from reference TRBV19 and TRBJ1-2, is DGGITQSPKYLFRKEGQNVTLSCEQNLNHDAMYWYRQDPGQGLRLIYYSQIVNDFQKGDIAEGYSVSREKKESFPLTVTSAQKNPTAFYLCASSIPHADRGGRGYTFGSGTRLTVV.

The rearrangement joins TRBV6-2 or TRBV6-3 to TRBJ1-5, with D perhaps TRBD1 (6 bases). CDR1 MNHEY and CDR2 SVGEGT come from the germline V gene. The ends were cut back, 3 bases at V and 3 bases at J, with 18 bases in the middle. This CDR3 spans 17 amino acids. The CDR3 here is CASSYDGRGINNQPQHF. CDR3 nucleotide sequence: TGTGCCAGCAGTTATGATGGCAGGGGTATTAACAATCAGCCCCAGCATTTT.

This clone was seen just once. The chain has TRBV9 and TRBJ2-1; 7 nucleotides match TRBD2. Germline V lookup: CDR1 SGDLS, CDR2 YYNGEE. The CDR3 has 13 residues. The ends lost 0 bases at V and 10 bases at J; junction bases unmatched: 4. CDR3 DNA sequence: TGTGCCAGCAGCGTAGGCTGGGAGGGCGAGCAGTTCTTC. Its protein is CASSVGWEGEQFF.

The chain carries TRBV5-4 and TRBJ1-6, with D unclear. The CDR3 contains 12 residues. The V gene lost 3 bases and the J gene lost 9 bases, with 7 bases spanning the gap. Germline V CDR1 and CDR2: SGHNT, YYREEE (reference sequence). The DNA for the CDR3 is TGTGCCAGCAGCTCGCCCGGTTCACCCCTCCACTTT. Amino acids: CASSSPGSPLHF.

The CDR3 loop is CASSLALGSSYNEQFF. Here the CDR3 DNA reads TGTGCCAGCAGCCTAGCTTTGGGGAGCTCCTACAATGAGCAGTTCTTC. This chain links TRBV27 with TRBJ2-1; TRBD2 is a possible D gene (5 bases). There are 16 residues in the CDR3. CDR1 is MNHEY, CDR2 SMNVEV, per germline (reference sequence). V was clipped by 6 bases and J by 0 bases, with 15 bases between them.

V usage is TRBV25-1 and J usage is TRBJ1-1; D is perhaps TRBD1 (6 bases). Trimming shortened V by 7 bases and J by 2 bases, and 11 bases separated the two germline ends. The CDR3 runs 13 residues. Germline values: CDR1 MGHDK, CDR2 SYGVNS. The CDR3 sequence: CASILTGNTEAFF. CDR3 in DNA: TGTGCCAGCATACTGACAGGTAACACTGAAGCTTTCTTT.

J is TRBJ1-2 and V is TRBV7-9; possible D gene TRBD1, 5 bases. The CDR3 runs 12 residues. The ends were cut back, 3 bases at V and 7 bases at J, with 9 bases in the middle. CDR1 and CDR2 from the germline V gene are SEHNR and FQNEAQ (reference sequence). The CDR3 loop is CASSFGGPGYTF. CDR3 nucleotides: TGTGCCAGCAGCTTCGGGGGACCTGGCTACACCTTC. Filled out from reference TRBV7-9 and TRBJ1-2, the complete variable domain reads DTGVSQNPRHKITKRGQNVTFRCDPISEHNRLYWYRQTLGQGPEFLTYFQNEAQLEKSRLLSDRFSAERPKGSFSTLEIQRTEQGDSAMYLCASSFGGPGYTFGSGTRLTVV.

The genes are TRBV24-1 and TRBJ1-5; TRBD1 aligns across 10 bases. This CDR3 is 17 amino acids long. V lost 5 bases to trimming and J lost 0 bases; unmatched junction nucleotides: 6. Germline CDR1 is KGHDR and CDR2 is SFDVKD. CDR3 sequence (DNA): TGTGCCACCAGTGGTGACAGGGGGCCTTATAGCAATCAGCCCCAGCATTTT. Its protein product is CATSGDRGPYSNQPQHF.

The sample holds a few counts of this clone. CDR3 region: CASSLRRRGQYSNQPQHF. As DNA, the CDR3 is TGTGCCAGCAGTTTAAGGAGAAGGGGGCAATATAGCAATCAGCCCCAGCATTTT. The V and J genes are TRBV28 and TRBJ1-5; 7 nucleotides line up with TRBD1. The V and J ends lost 2 bases and 0 bases, in that order; junction bases with no gene match: 10. The CDR3 length is 18 residues. Germline CDR1 and CDR2: MDHEN and SYDVKM.

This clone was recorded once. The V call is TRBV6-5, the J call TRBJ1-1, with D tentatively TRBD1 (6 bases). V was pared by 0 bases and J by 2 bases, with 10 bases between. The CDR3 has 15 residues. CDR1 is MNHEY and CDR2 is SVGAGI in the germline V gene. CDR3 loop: CASSYSMGANTEAFF. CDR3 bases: TGTGCCAGCAGTTACTCGATGGGGGCAAACACTGAAGCTTTCTTT.

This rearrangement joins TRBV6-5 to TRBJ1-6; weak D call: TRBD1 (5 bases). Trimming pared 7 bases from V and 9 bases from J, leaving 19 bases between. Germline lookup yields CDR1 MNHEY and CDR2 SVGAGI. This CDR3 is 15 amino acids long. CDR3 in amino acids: CASTNRGEWGSPLHF. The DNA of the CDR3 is TGTGCCAGCACCAACCGGGGGGAGTGGGGTTCACCCCTCCACTTT.

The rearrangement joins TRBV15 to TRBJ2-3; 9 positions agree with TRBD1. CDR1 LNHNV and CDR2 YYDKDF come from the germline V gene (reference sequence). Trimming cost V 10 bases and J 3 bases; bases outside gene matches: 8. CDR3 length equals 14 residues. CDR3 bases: TGTGCCAGCAGGGGACAGGGTTTTACAGATACGCAGTATTTT. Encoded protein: CASRGQGFTDTQYF.

The CDR3 protein is CASSQDWGRYRGRNTEAFF. Written as DNA, the CDR3 is TGCGCCAGCAGCCAAGATTGGGGACGTTACAGGGGACGGAACACTGAAGCTTTCTTT. This rearrangement joins TRBV4-3 to TRBJ1-1, with 7 nucleotides matching TRBD1. The CDR3 sequence is 19 residues long. Germline lookup yields CDR1 LGHNA and CDR2 YSLEER. V lost 0 bases and J lost 1; bases outside the gene matches: 14.

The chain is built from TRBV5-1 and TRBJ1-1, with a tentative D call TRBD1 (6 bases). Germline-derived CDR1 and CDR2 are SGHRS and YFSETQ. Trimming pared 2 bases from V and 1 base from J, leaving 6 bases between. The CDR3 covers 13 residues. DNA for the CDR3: TGCGCCAGCAGCTTACAGGGGAACACTGAAGCTTTCTTT. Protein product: CASSLQGNTEAFF.

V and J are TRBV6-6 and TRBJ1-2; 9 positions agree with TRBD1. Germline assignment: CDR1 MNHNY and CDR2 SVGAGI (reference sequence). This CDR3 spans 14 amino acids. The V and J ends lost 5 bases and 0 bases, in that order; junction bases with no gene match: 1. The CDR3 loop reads CASSRQGANYGYTF. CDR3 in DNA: TGTGCCAGCAGTCGACAGGGGGCTAACTATGGCTACACCTTC.

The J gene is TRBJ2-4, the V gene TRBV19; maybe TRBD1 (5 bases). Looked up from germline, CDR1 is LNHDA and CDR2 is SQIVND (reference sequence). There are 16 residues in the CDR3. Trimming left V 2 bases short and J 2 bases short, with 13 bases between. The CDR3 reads CASSIKAGITKNIQYF. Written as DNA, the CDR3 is TGTGCCAGTAGTATAAAGGCAGGGATAACCAAAAACATTCAGTACTTC.

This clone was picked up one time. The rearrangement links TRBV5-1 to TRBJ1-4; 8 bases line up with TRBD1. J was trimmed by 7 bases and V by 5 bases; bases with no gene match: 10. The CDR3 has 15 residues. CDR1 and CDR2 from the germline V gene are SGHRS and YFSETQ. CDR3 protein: CASSPTDREGEKLFF. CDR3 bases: TGCGCCAGCAGTCCTACGGACAGGGAAGGTGAAAAACTGTTTTTT.